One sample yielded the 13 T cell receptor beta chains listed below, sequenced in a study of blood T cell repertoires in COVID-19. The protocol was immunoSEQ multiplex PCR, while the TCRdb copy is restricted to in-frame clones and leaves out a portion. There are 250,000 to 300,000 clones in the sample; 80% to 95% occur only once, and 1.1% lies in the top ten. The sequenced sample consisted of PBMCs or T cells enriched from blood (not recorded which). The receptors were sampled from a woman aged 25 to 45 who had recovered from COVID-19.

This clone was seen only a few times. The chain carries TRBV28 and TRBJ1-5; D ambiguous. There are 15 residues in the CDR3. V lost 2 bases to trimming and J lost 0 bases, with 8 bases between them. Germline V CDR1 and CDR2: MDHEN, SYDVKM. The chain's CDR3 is CASSLLQISNQPQHF. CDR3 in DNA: TGTGCCAGCAGTTTACTACAGATTAGCAATCAGCCCCAGCATTTT.

The CDR3 nucleotides are TGTGCCAGCAGTTTATCGCCAGGGGGCAGTCAGCCCCAGCATTTT. This encodes CASSLSPGGSQPQHF. V is TRBV27 and J is TRBJ1-5, with 8 positions matching TRBD1. Germline CDR1 MNHEY, CDR2 SMNVEV (reference sequence). The CDR3 covers 15 residues. V shed 0 bases, J shed 6 bases, and the junction held 4 bases outside the gene matches.

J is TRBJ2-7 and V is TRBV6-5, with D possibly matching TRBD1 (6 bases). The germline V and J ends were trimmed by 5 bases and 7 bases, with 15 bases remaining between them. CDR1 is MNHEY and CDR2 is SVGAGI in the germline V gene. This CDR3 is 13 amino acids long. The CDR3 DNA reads TGTGCCAGCAGTCGGACCCGAGACAGGGAGCAGTACTTC. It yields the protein CASSRTRDREQYF.

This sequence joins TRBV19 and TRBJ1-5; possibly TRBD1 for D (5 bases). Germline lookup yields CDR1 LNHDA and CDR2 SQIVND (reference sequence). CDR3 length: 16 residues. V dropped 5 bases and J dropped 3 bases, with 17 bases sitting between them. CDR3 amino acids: CASSPTAGGYNQPQHF. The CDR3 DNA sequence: TGTGCCAGTAGTCCAACGGCCGGGGGATACAATCAGCCCCAGCATTTT.

CDR3 nucleotides: TGTGCCAGCCAGAGGGTTGTTGGACCAGGAAACACCATATATTTT. This codes for CASQRVVGPGNTIYF. The chain is built from TRBV2 and TRBJ1-3, with D uncertain. Trimming took off 8 bases at V and 4 bases at J, with 18 bases between the two ends. The CDR3 has 15 amino acids. Germline V gives CDR1 SNHLY, CDR2 FYNNEI.

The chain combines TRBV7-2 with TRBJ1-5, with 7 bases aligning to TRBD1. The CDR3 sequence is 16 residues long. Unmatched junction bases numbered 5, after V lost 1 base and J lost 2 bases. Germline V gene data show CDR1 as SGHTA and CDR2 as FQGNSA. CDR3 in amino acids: CASSLGGRGGNQPQHF. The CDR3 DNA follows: TGTGCCAGCAGCTTAGGTGGCAGGGGGGGCAATCAGCCCCAGCATTTT.

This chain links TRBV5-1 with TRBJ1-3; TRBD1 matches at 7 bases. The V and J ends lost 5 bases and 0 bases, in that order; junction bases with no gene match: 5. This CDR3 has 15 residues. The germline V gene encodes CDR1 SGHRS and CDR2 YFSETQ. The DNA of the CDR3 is TGCGCCAGCAGGGTGGGACAGAGCTCTGGAAACACCATATATTTT. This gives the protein CASRVGQSSGNTIYF.

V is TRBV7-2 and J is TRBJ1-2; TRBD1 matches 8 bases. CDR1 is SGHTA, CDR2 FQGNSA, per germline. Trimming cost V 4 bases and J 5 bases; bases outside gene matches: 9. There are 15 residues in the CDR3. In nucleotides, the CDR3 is TGTGCCAGCAGCTCCCCGGGACAGGCCCTGTATGGCTACACCTTC. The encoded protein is CASSSPGQALYGYTF.

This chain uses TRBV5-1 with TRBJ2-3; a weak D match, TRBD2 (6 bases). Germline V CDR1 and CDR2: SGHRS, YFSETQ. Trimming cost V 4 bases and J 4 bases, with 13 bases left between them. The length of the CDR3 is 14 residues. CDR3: CASSPGTGPDTQYF. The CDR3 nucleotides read TGCGCCAGCAGCCCAGGGACTGGGCCAGATACGCAGTATTTT.

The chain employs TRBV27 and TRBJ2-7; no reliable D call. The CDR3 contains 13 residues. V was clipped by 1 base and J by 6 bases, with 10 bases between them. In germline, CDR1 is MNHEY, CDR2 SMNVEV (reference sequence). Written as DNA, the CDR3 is TGTGCCAGCAGTTTATGGCCGTCGGGCGAGCAGTACTTC. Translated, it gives CASSLWPSGEQYF.

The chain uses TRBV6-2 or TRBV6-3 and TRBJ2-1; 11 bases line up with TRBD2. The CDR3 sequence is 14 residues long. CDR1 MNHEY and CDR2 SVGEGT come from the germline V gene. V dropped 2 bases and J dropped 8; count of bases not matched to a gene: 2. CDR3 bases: TGTGCCAGCAGTTACACTAGCGGGAGCTATGAGCAGTTCTTC. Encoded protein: CASSYTSGSYEQFF.

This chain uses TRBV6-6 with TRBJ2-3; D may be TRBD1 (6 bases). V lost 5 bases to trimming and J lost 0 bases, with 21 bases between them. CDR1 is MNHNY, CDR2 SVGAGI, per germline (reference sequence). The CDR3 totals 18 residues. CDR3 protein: CASSPRTVRALSTDTQYF. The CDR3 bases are TGTGCCAGCAGTCCCCGGACAGTACGGGCTCTAAGCACAGATACGCAGTATTTT.

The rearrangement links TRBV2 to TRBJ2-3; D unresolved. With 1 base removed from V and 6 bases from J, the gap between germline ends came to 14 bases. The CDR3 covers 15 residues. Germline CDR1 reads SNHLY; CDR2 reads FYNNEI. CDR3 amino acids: CASSEGANRWDTQYF. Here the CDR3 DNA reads TGTGCCAGCAGTGAAGGGGCCAACCGGTGGGATACGCAGTATTTT. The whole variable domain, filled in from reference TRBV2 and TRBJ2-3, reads EPEVTQTPSHQVTQMGQEVILRCVPISNHLYFYWYRQILGQKVEFLVSFYNNEISEKSEIFDDQFSVERPDGSNFTLKIRSTKLEDSAMYFCASSEGANRWDTQYFGPGTRLTVL.